The 16 T cell receptor beta chains in this list originate from one sample, sequenced in a study of blood T cells in healthy people across ages. A second PCR, run for about 7 to 11 cycles, used a sample-barcoded 5' primer plus a J-beta primer mix. Via MiXCR, TCRdb re-called the 5' RACE reads, giving one row per CDR3 protein. Of approximately 900,000 distinct CDR3 sequences listed, around 29% were seen once; the top ten hold around 9.6%. In addition, the sample was reused for a study of T cells of mothers and their children.

Sequenced material: blood. The origin of the receptors is a woman in her thirties or forties in good health.

In this sample, this clonotype turned up many times. The V call is TRBV6-1, the J call TRBJ2-7, with 7 positions matching TRBD1. Looked up from germline, CDR1 is MNHNS and CDR2 is SASEGT. Losses at the gene ends were 2 bases for V and 4 bases for J; bases not matched to a gene: 8. The CDR3 runs to 15 residues. DNA for the CDR3: TGTGCCAGCAGTGAACTCGGACAGGATTTTTACGAGCAGTACTTC. It is translated as CASSELGQDFYEQYF.

J is TRBJ2-2 and V is TRBV20-1; the D gene could be TRBD1 or TRBD2 (5 bases each). The CDR3 is 14 residues long. The germline V and J ends were trimmed by 6 bases and 6 bases, with 17 bases remaining between them. Per the germline V gene, CDR1 is DFQATT and CDR2 is SNEGSKA (reference sequence). In DNA, the CDR3 is TGCAGTGCCACCAAGGGACGAGGGGCCGGGGAGCTGTTTTTT. Translated, it gives CSATKGRGAGELFF.

A note on this clonotype: A much larger clonotype is one base distant, so this may be a read error. V and J are TRBV6-2 or TRBV6-3 and TRBJ2-5; D may be TRBD2 (6 bases). The CDR3 length is 13 residues. Trimming shortened V by 2 bases and J by 11 bases, and 15 bases separated the two germline ends. Germline CDR1 and CDR2: MNHEY and SVGEGT. The CDR3 reads CASSYGDWREQYF. The CDR3 bases are TGTGCCAGCAGTTACGGGGACTGGAGGGAGCAGTACTTC.

This clonotype was seen a few times. The CDR3 nucleotides are TGTGCCAGCAGCCAAGATGGAACACCCTGGATGACCCAGTACTTC. This codes for CASSQDGTPWMTQYF. This chain joins TRBV14 and TRBJ2-5; D gene unclear. CDR3 size: 15 residues. Per germline, CDR1 SGHDN and CDR2 FVKESK. Trimming removed 0 bases at V and 7 bases at J, with 15 bases between.

In regard to this clonotype: A much larger clonotype is one base distant, so this may be a read error. V gene TRBV20-1 combines with J gene TRBJ2-3; a weak D match, TRBD2 (5 bases). The CDR3 is 16 amino acids. Germline loops: CDR1 DFQATT, CDR2 SNEGSKA (reference sequence). The CDR3 coding sequence is TGCAGTGCTAGAGATAGGCGCACCCCTAGCACAGATAGGCAGTATTTT. It translates to CSARDRRTPSTDRQYF.

This clonotype was counted at least ten times. The chain is built from TRBV4-3 and TRBJ2-7; 9 positions match TRBD2. V was pared by 4 bases and J by 3 bases, with 10 bases of the junction left unmatched. The CDR3 contains 16 residues. Germline values: CDR1 LGHNA, CDR2 YSLEER. The CDR3 DNA sequence: TGCGCCAGCAGCCGGAAGCGGGGGGCCGAAAGCTACGAGCAGTACTTC. It translates to CASSRKRGAESYEQYF.

This clonotype was observed a few times. At one end the junction does not follow the germline gene, possibly because of a read error. The J gene is TRBJ1-2, the V gene TRBV18; 9 nucleotides line up with TRBD1. Germline V gene lookup returns CDR1 KGHSH and CDR2 LQKENI. The CDR3 loop spans 18 amino acids. The CDR3 here is CASSSPVHRGPSNYGYTF. CDR3 sequence (DNA): TGTGCCAGCTCATCACCCGTTCACAGGGGGCCCTCTAACTATGGCTACACCTTC.

The chain is built from TRBV7-2 and TRBJ2-2; 10 positions match TRBD1. V shed 1 base and J 4 bases; nucleotides not matched to a gene: 3. Germline V gene lookup returns CDR1 SGHTA and CDR2 FQGNSA. This CDR3 has 16 residues. Here the CDR3 DNA reads TGTGCCAGCAGCTTAGGACAGGGGGCGAGCACCGGGGAGCTGTTTTTT. Protein sequence: CASSLGQGASTGELFF.

The chain has TRBV30 and TRBJ2-4; TRBD1 aligns across 8 bases. The DNA end is a closer match to TRBJ2-7, so the J assignment may be wrong. The length of the CDR3 is 14 residues. Germline V gene lookup returns CDR1 GTSNPN and CDR2 SVGIG (reference sequence). The CDR3 DNA follows: TGTGCCTGGAGGGTCACAGGGGGCTCCTACGAGCAGTACTTC. It codes for CAWRVTGGSYEQYF.

The chain couples TRBV29-1 to TRBJ1-2; 9 bases map to TRBD1. Germline assignment: CDR1 SQVTM and CDR2 ANQGSEA. The CDR3 sequence is 13 residues long. V lost 1 base and J lost 8; bases outside the gene matches: 5. The CDR3 DNA reads as TGCAGCGTTGAAGGGACAGGGGTCGGGGGCTACACCTTC. Amino acid sequence: CSVEGTGVGGYTF.

This clonotype was detected a few times. V is TRBV7-2 and J is TRBJ2-5, with D maybe TRBD2 (6 bases). Germline CDR1 and CDR2: SGHTA and FQGNSA. The CDR3 sequence is 14 residues long. The V gene lost 5 bases and the J gene lost 2 bases, with 12 bases spanning the gap. The CDR3 loop is CASSIRSGQETQYF. The CDR3 nucleotides are TGTGCCAGCAGCATAAGAAGCGGGCAAGAGACCCAGTACTTC.

This clonotype has a handful of counts. The chain couples TRBV7-2 to TRBJ1-6, with D possibly TRBD1 on 5 matching bases. The CDR3 is 15 residues long. CDR1 and CDR2 (germline): SGHTA, FQGNSA. Trimming stripped 5 bases from V and 8 bases from J, with 16 bases between. CDR3 in DNA: TGTGCCAGCAGCCCTCCGGGGCGAAAGGATTCACCCCTCCACTTT. Protein sequence: CASSPPGRKDSPLHF.

This clonotype was seen a few times. The V and J genes are TRBV27 and TRBJ2-3; 7 positions match TRBD2. Looked up from germline, CDR1 is MNHEY and CDR2 is SMNVEV (reference sequence). Trimming cost V 2 bases and J 5 bases; bases outside gene matches: 4. This CDR3 spans 14 amino acids. This chain's CDR3 is CASSLVGGGDTQYF. The CDR3 DNA sequence: TGTGCCAGCAGTTTAGTGGGGGGGGGAGATACGCAGTATTTT.

The V gene is TRBV4-3, the J gene TRBJ2-3; D is tentatively TRBD1 or TRBD2 (5 bases each). Germline CDR1 is LGHNA and CDR2 is YSLEER. V dropped 0 bases and J dropped 1 base, with 17 bases sitting between them. There are 18 residues in the CDR3. The CDR3 sequence: CASSQDGLRGVGTDTQYF. For the CDR3, the DNA is TGCGCCAGCAGCCAAGATGGTCTAAGGGGAGTTGGCACAGATACGCAGTATTTT.

This clonotype occurred a few times. The rearrangement uses TRBV5-1 and TRBJ2-3, with a possible D match to TRBD2 (7 bases). The CDR3 totals 16 residues. Trimming removed 0 bases at V and 2 bases at J, with 13 bases between. Germline V gives CDR1 SGHRS, CDR2 YFSETQ. The CDR3 DNA sequence: TGCGCCAGCAGCTTGGGAGGGGGGGCCCCCACAGATACGCAGTATTTT. It translates to CASSLGGGAPTDTQYF.

The V call is TRBV20-1, the J call TRBJ2-7; no clear D gene. The tail of the sequence fits TRBJ2-5 better, so the J call may be wrong. Germline V gene sequence: CDR1 DFQATT, CDR2 SNEGSKA (reference sequence). The CDR3 length is 12 residues. The CDR3 DNA reads TGCAGTGCGATCCGGTCGGATGTGACCCAGTACTTC. It encodes CSAIRSDVTQYF.